This T cell receptor beta chain was recovered during a study of shared clonotypes between healthy human individuals. V lost 3 bases to trimming and J lost 1 base, with 21 bases between them. CDR1 SGHRS and CDR2 YFSETQ come from the germline V gene. The CDR3 runs 18 residues. Measured with immunoSEQ multiplex PCR; TCRdb has only the in-frame clones, and not every one. Here the sample spans 1.4 million to 1.5 million clones, 95% to 97% being singletons. This rearrangement joins TRBV5-1 to TRBJ2-3, with a tentative D call TRBD1 (5 bases). The clonotype was recovered from a young man in good health. Sequencing was carried out using naive CD4+ T cells sorted from blood. Noted subset: CD45RA+ positively selected. Written as DNA, the CDR3 is TGCGCCAGCAGCTCTACTCCACGGACATCGTCTGGCACAGATACGCAGTATTTT. Residues: CASSSTPRTSSGTDTQYF.